This is a list of T cell receptor beta chains from one sample in a study of blood T cell repertoires in COVID-19. Clones were sequenced by immunoSEQ multiplex PCR, and TCRdb holds only the in-frame ones, with some missing. This sample carries about 77,000 clones, more than 90% of them seen once, and the ten largest clones take 15% to 20%. Specimen: peripheral blood. The receptor set was obtained from a woman at least 80 years old with active or convalescent COVID-19. Both conserved end residues are part of each CDR3. The D gene is left open where the match is weak. Clone size is given for some rows only: seen once, a few or many times, or a class if the clone is expanded.

cdr3_length clone_size d_call j_call v_call cdr3_aa cdr3_nt
16 - TRBD1 TRBJ2-2 TRBV14 CASSQDGQGVGGELFF TGTGCCAGCAGCCAGGACGGACAGGGTGTTGGCGGGGAGCTGTTTTTT
16 once TRBD1 TRBJ2-1 TRBV9 CASSEPGQGAYNEQFF TGTGCCAGCAGCGAACCGGGACAGGGGGCCTACAATGAGCAGTTCTTC
13 - - TRBJ1-5 TRBV10-3 CAISGGGNQPQHF TGTGCCATCAGTGGAGGCGGCAATCAGCCCCAGCATTTT
12 - - TRBJ1-2 TRBV5-4 CASSLARVGYTF TGTGCCAGCAGCTTGGCCAGGGTCGGCTACACCTTC
16 - TRBD2 TRBJ2-3 TRBV6-2/TRBV6-3 CASSYVPSGAGDTQYF TGTGCCAGCAGTTACGTTCCTAGCGGGGCGGGAGATACGCAGTATTTT
15 - TRBD2 TRBJ2-1 TRBV7-2 CASSLGGGSYNEQFF TGTGCCAGCAGCTTAGGCGGGGGATCCTACAATGAGCAGTTCTTC
11 - - TRBJ2-7 TRBV10-1 CASSCQGRRYF TGCGCCAGCAGCTGTCAGGGGAGACGGTACTTC
15 - - TRBJ1-5 TRBV6-1 CASRETGSLNQPQHF TGTGCCAGCAGAGAAACGGGTAGTCTTAATCAGCCCCAGCATTTT
14 - TRBD1 TRBJ2-7 TRBV6-5 CASRTGQKIYEQYF TGTGCCAGCAGAACGGGACAGAAAATCTACGAGCAGTACTTC
15 - TRBD1 TRBJ2-5 TRBV4-3 CASSQDRGKYETQYF TGCGCCAGCAGCCAAGACAGGGGGAAGTATGAGACCCAGTACTTC
13 - - TRBJ1-1 TRBV10-3 CAISDGGNTEAFF TGTGCCATCAGTGACGGGGGGAACACTGAAGCTTTCTTT
17 once - TRBJ1-5 TRBV3-1/TRBV3-2 CASSQRPQGFSNQPQHF TGTGCCAGCAGCCAAAGGCCCCAGGGATTTAGCAATCAGCCCCAGCATTTT
14 - - TRBJ1-5 TRBV11-2 CASSNGLADQPQHF TGTGCCAGCAGCAACGGTCTAGCAGACCAGCCCCAGCATTTT
18 - TRBD1 TRBJ1-2 TRBV6-2/TRBV6-3 CASSKTGNLGHGNYGYTF TGTGCCAGCAGTAAGACAGGGAACTTAGGTCACGGGAACTATGGCTACACCTTC
13 - - TRBJ1-1 TRBV7-9 CASSRAGATEAFF TGTGCCAGCAGTCGAGCAGGGGCCACTGAAGCTTTCTTT